This T cell receptor (beta chain) was observed in a study of control samples from healthy donors and cancer patients (TCRdb year 2020). From the cysteine up to the phenylalanine, the CDR3 has a length of 14 residues. The read is trimmed to its CDR3 DNA, 42 bases read in frame from base 1. V lost 7 bases and J lost 0 bases; the stretch between them is 11 bases long. The germline V gene yields SGHRS for CDR1 and YFSETQ for CDR2. Concerning this clone itself: Its target antigen remains unknown. Base qualities were left out, and no much larger clone turns up one base away.

Library preparation was by the immunoSEQ multiplex PCR assay. Here the immuneACCESS table is served through TCRdb, limited to in-frame sequences with V and J called. Missing clones are a known gap in these copies; in checked studies unresolved V genes cover under half, and the rest lacks a known reason. The sample table holds about 190,000 clones, of which approximately 91% were seen once. The leading ten clones occupy 1.5% to 2% of the sample. Material for sequencing was blood. The receptor comes from a man in his thirties or forties in good health. The receptor chain draws on TRBV5-1 and TRBJ1-3; the D gene assignment is ambiguous. CDR3 protein: CASSPGSSGNTIYF. In nucleotides, the sequence is TGCGCCAGCTCACCGGGGAGCTCTGGAAACACCATATATTTT.